These 19 T cell receptor beta chains were sequenced from one sample in a study of T cell responses to AZD1222 COVID-19 vaccine. Assay: immunoSEQ multiplex PCR; the TCRdb copy retains only in-frame clones and omits some. This sample has around 100,000 clones, with roughly 91% found just once. The sequencing here drew on peripheral blood, taken on day 0 of AZD1222 vaccination. Receptors originate from an adult in good health.

The chain is built from TRBV3-1 (or the pseudogene TRBV3-2) and TRBJ2-7; possibly TRBD1 or TRBD2 for D (5 bases each). CDR1 and CDR2 from the germline V gene are LGHDT and YNNKEL (reference sequence). The CDR3 spans 15 residues. V lost 1 base and J lost 4, with 14 bases in between. CDR3 coding DNA: TGTGCCAGCAGCCAAGGACGGGATGGGGGATACGAGCAGTACTTC. This codes for CASSQGRDGGYEQYF.

This chain links TRBV24-1 with TRBJ1-4, with D uncertain. The CDR3 extends over 13 amino acids. Trimming shortened V by 3 bases and J by 7 bases, and 8 bases separated the two germline ends. From germline, CDR1 is KGHDR and CDR2 SFDVKD. CDR3 region: CATSDGPGEKLFF. The CDR3 DNA follows: TGTGCCACCAGTGATGGGCCCGGTGAAAAACTGTTTTTT.

Details on this clone: This specimen includes other DNA sequences encoding the same CDR3. This rearrangement joins TRBV15 to TRBJ2-3; D not certain. The germline gives CDR1 LNHNV, CDR2 YYDKDF (reference sequence). Trimming took 0 bases from V and 1 from J, leaving 5 bases between them. The CDR3 length is 14 residues. CDR3 sequence (DNA): TGTGCCACCAGCAGAGATTATGGCACAGATACGCAGTATTTT. The encoded protein is CATSRDYGTDTQYF. Together with reference TRBV15 and TRBJ2-3, the CDR3 gives the full variable domain: DAMVIQNPRYQVTQFGKPVTLSCSQTLNHNVMYWYQQKSSQAPKLLFHYYDKDFNNEADTPDNFQSRRPNTSFCFLDIRSPGLGDTAMYLCATSRDYGTDTQYFGPGTRLTVL.

The chain has TRBV28 and TRBJ1-6, with D possibly being TRBD1 (6 bases). Per germline, CDR1 MDHEN and CDR2 SYDVKM. This CDR3 region has 13 residues. V was pared by 8 bases and J by 10 bases, with 15 bases between. CDR3 residues: CASFGQSGSPLHF. The CDR3 DNA is TGTGCCAGCTTCGGACAGTCAGGCTCACCCCTCCACTTT.

CDR3 nucleotide sequence: TGTGCCAGCAGTCCCCACGAGTATCCGACGATACAGTACTTC. This gives the protein CASSPHEYPTIQYF. J is TRBJ2-7 and V is TRBV28; D gene uncertain. Per the germline V gene, CDR1 is MDHEN and CDR2 is SYDVKM. Trimming took off 5 bases at V and 10 bases at J, with 21 bases between the two ends. There are 14 residues in the CDR3. The full variable domain, completed using reference TRBV28 and TRBJ2-7, is DVKVTQSSRYLVKRTGEKVFLECVQDMDHENMFWYRQDPGLGLRLIYFSYDVKMKEKGDIPEGYSVSREKKERFSLILESASTNQTSMYLCASSPHEYPTIQYFGPGTRLTVT.

The rearrangement links TRBV9 to TRBJ2-3; a weak D match, TRBD2 (6 bases). In germline, CDR1 is SGDLS, CDR2 YYNGEE. This CDR3 comprises 15 residues. V lost 0 bases, J lost 0 bases, and 8 bases lay in between. CDR3: CASSVGGGSTDTQYF. The CDR3 bases are TGTGCCAGCAGCGTAGGGGGAGGTAGCACAGATACGCAGTATTTT.

This clone has just a few counts. The J gene is TRBJ1-2, the V gene TRBV28, with D possibly being TRBD1 (5 bases). CDR3 length: 15 residues. Trimming took 4 bases from V and 1 from J, leaving 13 bases between them. Germline V gene lookup returns CDR1 MDHEN and CDR2 SYDVKM. As DNA, the CDR3 is TGTGCCAGCAGTTCCGGGACCGATATTAACTATGGCTACACCTTC. This codes for CASSSGTDINYGYTF.

The chain joins TRBV6-2 or TRBV6-3 to TRBJ1-5; 7 nucleotides agree with TRBD1. Trimming took 6 bases from V and 2 from J; bases not matched to a gene: 7. This CDR3 is 15 amino acids long. Germline V lookup: CDR1 MNHEY, CDR2 SVGEGT. CDR3 protein: CASSPQGVGNQPQHF. CDR3 nucleotides: TGTGCCAGCAGCCCCCAGGGGGTCGGCAATCAGCCCCAGCATTTT.

The count of this clone is one. The gene calls are TRBV28 and TRBJ2-7; 10 nucleotides match TRBD1. The germline V gene has CDR1 MDHEN and CDR2 SYDVKM. J gave up 3 bases and V 8 bases, and 13 bases lay outside the gene matches. This CDR3 comprises 16 residues. CDR3 region: CASGDRGGVGFYEQYF. The CDR3 DNA is TGTGCCAGCGGGGACAGGGGCGGCGTCGGGTTCTACGAGCAGTACTTC.

As for this clone: Different DNA sequences within this sample yield the same CDR3. The gene calls are TRBV30 and TRBJ1-2; 8 bases are shared with TRBD1. The CDR3 spans 13 residues. Germline V gene lookup returns CDR1 GTSNPN and CDR2 SVGIG (reference sequence). The junction had 5 bases not matched to a gene; V was cut back by 3 bases and J by 5 bases. The DNA for the CDR3 is TGTGCCTGGAGCCGGGACAGGCCTTATGGCTACACCTTC. Protein sequence: CAWSRDRPYGYTF.

This rearrangement joins TRBV27 to TRBJ1-1, with TRBD1 as a possible D gene (6 bases). The germline V gene has CDR1 MNHEY and CDR2 SMNVEV (reference sequence). With 5 bases removed from V and 4 bases from J, the gap between germline ends came to 14 bases. The CDR3 runs to 14 residues. The CDR3 here is CASSNLGAGTEAFF. For the CDR3, the DNA is TGTGCCAGCAGTAATCTGGGGGCCGGCACTGAAGCTTTCTTT.

V gene TRBV6-1 combines with J gene TRBJ1-5, with TRBD1 identical over 7 bases. The germline CDR1 and CDR2 sequences are MNHNS and SASEGT. The J segment lost 6 bases and the V segment lost 1 base, leaving 6 bases of the junction unmatched. The CDR3 is made up of 15 amino acids. CDR3: CASSEGQGESQPQHF. The CDR3 DNA reads TGTGCCAGCAGTGAAGGCCAGGGGGAAAGTCAGCCCCAGCATTTT.

The rearrangement joins TRBV6-6 to TRBJ2-5, with a weak D call TRBD2 (5 bases). V lost 5 bases and J 1 base, leaving 17 bases between the germline ends. Germline CDR1 MNHNY, CDR2 SVGAGI (reference sequence). This CDR3 spans 16 amino acids. CDR3 sequence: CASSPPRAGSQETQYF. CDR3 DNA: TGTGCCAGCAGTCCGCCGCGGGCAGGATCCCAAGAGACCCAGTACTTC.

This sequence joins TRBV7-6 and TRBJ1-4; 7 positions match TRBD1. The V and J ends lost 5 bases and 7 bases, in that order; junction bases with no gene match: 10. Germline V CDR1 and CDR2: SGHVS, FNYEAQ. The CDR3 is 15 residues long. The CDR3 bases are TGTGCCAGCAGCCCGGGACAGAGTTGGGGTGAAAAACTGTTTTTT. This encodes CASSPGQSWGEKLFF. The complete variable domain, with remaining parts taken from reference TRBV7-6 and TRBJ1-4, reads GAGVSQSPRYKVTKRGQDVALRCDPISGHVSLYWYRQALGQGPEFLTYFNYEAQQDKSGLPNDRFSAERPEGSISTLTIQRTEQRDSAMYRCASSPGQSWGEKLFFGSGTQLSVL.

The chain uses TRBV12-3 or TRBV12-4 and TRBJ2-3; D is undetermined. V dropped 3 bases and J dropped 4 bases, with 5 bases sitting between them. The CDR3 extends over 12 amino acids. CDR3 residues: CASSFIPDTQYF. The CDR3 DNA sequence: TGTGCCAGCAGTTTTATCCCAGATACGCAGTATTTT.

The CDR3 is CASSLAGTYEQYF. In DNA form, the CDR3 reads TGTGCCAGCAGCCTAGCGGGAACGTACGAGCAGTACTTC. The gene calls are TRBV3-1 (or the pseudogene TRBV3-2) and TRBJ2-7; 8 bases line up with TRBD2. Trimming removed 4 bases from V and 4 bases from J; junction bases left unmatched: 3. This CDR3 has 13 residues. Germline V gene data show CDR1 as LGHDT and CDR2 as YNNKEL (reference sequence).

CDR3 residues: CASSQGLLNQPQHF. As DNA, the CDR3 is TGTGCCAGTAGTCAGGGCCTCTTAAATCAGCCCCAGCATTTT. The chain links TRBV19 to TRBJ1-5, with D perhaps TRBD1 (5 bases). Germline loops: CDR1 LNHDA, CDR2 SQIVND (reference sequence). The CDR3 extends over 14 amino acids. V was pared by 5 bases and J by 4 bases, with 12 bases between.

This chain connects TRBV7-3 to TRBJ2-1, with TRBD2 matching over 7 bases. J was trimmed by 2 bases and V by 3 bases; bases with no gene match: 4. The CDR3 spans 15 residues. Germline CDR1 reads SGHTA; CDR2 reads FQGTGA. CDR3 sequence (DNA): TGTGCCAGCAGCTTCGGCGGGAGCACCTACAATGAGCAGTTCTTC. Its translation is CASSFGGSTYNEQFF.

The chain is built from TRBV10-1 and TRBJ1-5, with D hard to call. Trimming took off 3 bases at V and 16 bases at J, with 16 bases between the two ends. Germline V gene data show CDR1 as WNHNN and CDR2 as SYGVQD (reference sequence). The CDR3 runs 12 residues. The CDR3 protein is CASSEGLKTRHF. The CDR3 DNA reads as TGCGCCAGCAGTGAAGGGTTAAAGACTAGACATTTT.